This entry is about one T cell receptor (beta chain). This specimen comes from a study of identifying expanded T cells in peripheral blood. Libraries were prepared by immunoSEQ multiplex PCR; TCRdb keeps only in-frame clonotypes and omits some of them. The sample has about 100,000 clones; 75% to 90% are singletons. Sequencing was done on a sample of blood. The sequence derives from a person between 18 and 69 years old in good health.

This chain's CDR3 is CASSQAGIYEQFF. CDR3 nucleotides: TGTGCCAGTAGTCAAGCCGGCATCTATGAGCAGTTCTTC. This rearrangement joins TRBV19 to TRBJ2-1; D is unresolved. The CDR3 has 13 amino acids. Trimming shortened V by 5 bases and J by 8 bases, and 13 bases separated the two germline ends. In germline, CDR1 is LNHDA, CDR2 SQIVND (reference sequence). The whole variable domain, filled in from reference TRBV19 and TRBJ2-1, reads DGGITQSPKYLFRKEGQNVTLSCEQNLNHDAMYWYRQDPGQGLRLIYYSQIVNDFQKGDIAEGYSVSREKKESFPLTVTSAQKNPTAFYLCASSQAGIYEQFFGPGTRLTVL.